These T cell receptor beta chains were read from a single sample in a study of blood T cell repertoires in COVID-19. Clones were read by immunoSEQ multiplex PCR, and TCRdb kept only the in-frame ones, dropping some. This table holds hundreds of thousands of clones, approximately 90% found once. Sequencing input: PBMCs or T cells enriched from blood (not recorded which). The receptor set was obtained from a woman aged 55-70 years who had recovered from COVID-19. Both conserved end residues are part of each CDR3. A D gene is named only where the DNA matches it firmly. The listing skips clone size in some rows; elsewhere it reads once, few, many or a size class.

D,V,size,J,DNA,CDR3
-,TRBV10-1,-,TRBJ1-1,TGCGCCAGCAGCTTAGACAGGACCGAGACTGAAGCTTTCTTT,CASSLDRTETEAFF
TRBD1,TRBV3-1/TRBV3-2,-,TRBJ1-4,TGTGCCAGCAGCCAAGTAACAGGGGCCGGTGAAAAACTGTTTTTT,CASSQVTGAGEKLFF
TRBD1,TRBV29-1,-,TRBJ1-2,TGCAGCGCAAAGGACAGGCGACCTAACTATGGCTACACCTTC,CSAKDRRPNYGYTF
TRBD1,TRBV30,-,TRBJ2-3,TGTGCCTGGCACCTCAACAGGGGGTATGCAGATACGCAGTATTTT,CAWHLNRGYADTQYF
TRBD1,TRBV27,-,TRBJ1-6,TGTGCCAGCAGCGCCGGACAGGGAGTTAATTCACCCCTCCACTTT,CASSAGQGVNSPLHF
-,TRBV19,-,TRBJ2-1,TGTGCCAGTAGTGGAATCTTCCGGGGGAGCTCCTACAATGAGCAGTTCTTC,CASSGIFRGSSYNEQFF
TRBD1,TRBV10-3,-,TRBJ1-2,TGTGCCATCAGTGAAAACAGGGGAAACTATGGCTACACCTTC,CAISENRGNYGYTF
TRBD1,TRBV6-6,few,TRBJ1-4,TGTGCCAGCAGTCAACCGGGACAGGGAGAGATTAATGAAAAACTGTTTTTT,CASSQPGQGEINEKLFF
TRBD1,TRBV12-5,once,TRBJ1-1,TGTGCTAGTGGTTTGGTGGTGGGACAGGGGAGGACTGAAGCTTTCTTT,CASGLVVGQGRTEAFF
-,TRBV24-1,-,TRBJ1-1,TGTGCCACCAGTGGGGGGGGGTTTTCGGTGAACACTGAAGCTTTCTTT,CATSGGGFSVNTEAFF
TRBD1,TRBV5-1,-,TRBJ2-3,TGCGCCAGCTGGGACAGGGGGCGAGGAGATACGCAGTATTTT,CASWDRGRGDTQYF
TRBD1,TRBV7-9,-,TRBJ2-7,TGTGCCAGCAGCTTAGTGGGACAGGGGGGAGAGCAGTACTTC,CASSLVGQGGEQYF
-,TRBV5-1,once,TRBJ1-2,TGCGCCAGCAGCCCGGGACTATCAGACTATGGCTACACCTTC,CASSPGLSDYGYTF
TRBD2,TRBV6-6,once,TRBJ2-2,TGTGCCAGCAGTCGCCACGGGACTAGCGGGGGGACCGGGGAGCTGTTTTTT,CASSRHGTSGGTGELFF
TRBD2,TRBV5-1,once,TRBJ2-1,TGCGCCAGCAGCTTGGGCGGGACTAGCTCCTACAATGAGCAGTTCTTC,CASSLGGTSSYNEQFF
TRBD1,TRBV10-3,-,TRBJ1-2,TGTGCCATCAGTGAGGTGGACAGGCCCTATGGCTACACCTTC,CAISEVDRPYGYTF
-,TRBV19,-,TRBJ1-1,TGTGCCAGTAGTCCCCTAGGGAACACTGAAGCTTTCTTT,CASSPLGNTEAFF
-,TRBV27,-,TRBJ1-1,TGTGCCAGCAGTTTGACTGGGTTGAACACTGAAGCTTTCTTT,CASSLTGLNTEAFF
TRBD1,TRBV7-2,-,TRBJ2-2,TGTGCCAGCAGCGCCCGGGACAGCCTCACCGGGGAGCTGTTTTTT,CASSARDSLTGELFF
-,TRBV5-1,-,TRBJ1-1,TGCGCCAGCAGCTTGGTAGTTATGAACACTGAAGCTTTCTTT,CASSLVVMNTEAFF
-,TRBV24-1,-,TRBJ2-1,TGTGCCACCAGTGATTTGTGGACGGGGAATGAGCAGTTCTTC,CATSDLWTGNEQFF
TRBD1,TRBV5-1,-,TRBJ1-5,TGCGCCAGCAGCTTGGCAGGACAGGGAGGAGGTCAGCCCCAGCATTTT,CASSLAGQGGGQPQHF
TRBD1,TRBV7-2,-,TRBJ1-2,TGTGCCAGCAGCTTCGGGACAGGGGACTATGGCTACACCTTC,CASSFGTGDYGYTF
-,TRBV5-1,few,TRBJ2-1,TGCGCCAGCAGCTTTGGGCCGAATAATGAGCAGTTCTTC,CASSFGPNNEQFF
TRBD2,TRBV5-1,-,TRBJ2-5,TGCGCCAGCTCGCGAGATAGCGGGGAGACCCAGTACTTC,CASSRDSGETQYF
TRBD1,TRBV6-1,-,TRBJ1-2,TGTGCCAGCAGTGAACAGGGGGCCGGTGGCTACACCTTC,CASSEQGAGGYTF
TRBD1,TRBV5-1,-,TRBJ1-2,TGCGCCAGCAGCCCTAGGACAGGGAACTATGGCTACACCTTC,CASSPRTGNYGYTF
TRBD2,TRBV11-3,once,TRBJ2-2,TGTGCCAGCAGCTCCCCTTTGGGAGGGTGGAACACCGGGGAGCTGTTTTTT,CASSSPLGGWNTGELFF
-,TRBV18,-,TRBJ2-1,TGTGCCAGCTCGGAACAGGGTTATGAGCAGTTCTTC,CASSEQGYEQFF
TRBD1,TRBV13,-,TRBJ2-7,TGTGCCAGCAGCCTAGGGACAGGGGGCTACGAGCAGTACTTC,CASSLGTGGYEQYF
-,TRBV3-1/TRBV3-2,-,TRBJ1-1,TGTGCCAGCAGCCAAGCCCCCGGACCCGGAGGAGGAGCTTTCTTT,CASSQAPGPGGGAFF
-,TRBV5-1,-,TRBJ1-6,TGCGCCAGCAGCCCTGGACAGCTTAATTCACCCCTCCACTTT,CASSPGQLNSPLHF
-,TRBV6-5,-,TRBJ2-7,TGTGCCAGCAGACGACTCAGGACAACAGCCTACGAGCAGTACTTC,CASRRLRTTAYEQYF
-,TRBV19,-,TRBJ2-5,TGTGCCAGTAGTATCCCCGACAGACCCCAAGAGACCCAGTACTTC,CASSIPDRPQETQYF
TRBD1,TRBV24-1,-,TRBJ1-5,TGTGCCACCAGTGATTCGGACAGGGGCAAGCCCCAGCATTTT,CATSDSDRGKPQHF
-,TRBV19,-,TRBJ1-1,TGTGCCAGCTATACCGGGACTGAAGCTTTCTTT,CASYTGTEAFF
-,TRBV4-1,-,TRBJ1-6,TGCGCCAGCAGCCCCATGAATTCACCCCTCCACTTT,CASSPMNSPLHF
-,TRBV6-2/TRBV6-3,-,TRBJ1-2,TGTGCCAGCAGTTACCGGTCCCTCCCCCATGGCTACACCTTC,CASSYRSLPHGYTF
-,TRBV12-5,-,TRBJ1-2,TGTGCTAGTGGTTTGAGAGGTGAAAGCTATGGCTACACCTTC,CASGLRGESYGYTF
TRBD1,TRBV5-4,-,TRBJ1-2,TGTGCCAGCAGCCCCGGGACAGTCGTTACATCTAACTATGGCTACACCTTC,CASSPGTVVTSNYGYTF
-,TRBV5-1,-,TRBJ1-6,TGCGCCAGCAGCTTGGAAGGGGACTGGGGTTACTATAATTCACCCCTCCACTTT,CASSLEGDWGYYNSPLHF
-,TRBV29-1,-,TRBJ2-2,TGCAGCGCTCCACGACAGGCCGCGAACACCGGGGAGCTGTTTTTT,CSAPRQAANTGELFF
-,TRBV27,-,TRBJ1-5,TGTGCCAGCAGCGTACAGGGACGGAACCAGCCCCAGCATTTT,CASSVQGRNQPQHF
TRBD1,TRBV24-1,-,TRBJ2-1,TGTGCCACCAGTGACGTTTGGACAGGCTCCTACAATGAGCAGTTCTTC,CATSDVWTGSYNEQFF
TRBD2,TRBV14,-,TRBJ2-1,TGTGCCAGCAGCCAAGACCCAGCGGGGTTTGCCCACAATGAGCAGTTCTTC,CASSQDPAGFAHNEQFF
-,TRBV6-5,-,TRBJ2-5,TGTGCCAGCAGTTACGGGGGGGGCGCGGAGACCCAGTACTTC,CASSYGGGAETQYF
-,TRBV6-4,once,TRBJ1-6,TGTGCCAGCAGTGAATCCAGGGGTGGTTCACCCCTCCACTTT,CASSESRGGSPLHF
-,TRBV18,once,TRBJ1-6,TGTGCCAGCTCACCAACGGAGAATTATAATTCACCCCTCCACTTT,CASSPTENYNSPLHF
-,TRBV7-6,once,TRBJ2-4,TGTGCCAGCAGCTTAGCAGGGGCCGGAAACATTCAGTACTTC,CASSLAGAGNIQYF